This T cell receptor beta chain was observed in a study of preoperative IRX-2 immunotherapy in early breast cancer. The CDR3 has 15 amino acids. Germline trimming cut 1 base from V and 0 bases from J; bases unmatched to any gene: 1. In germline, CDR1 is MNHNY, CDR2 SVGAGI (reference sequence). Treatment denoted: preoperative locoregional IRX-2 cytokine immunotherapy. The repertoire was sequenced with immunoSEQ multiplex PCR; TCRdb's copy has only in-frame clones and lacks some. Of some 59,000 clones detected, roughly 94% appear once; the ten largest clones hold under 2%. The sample here was taken from a patient treated with IRX-2 immunotherapy. V usage is TRBV6-6 and J usage is TRBJ2-7, with 9 bases fitting TRBD1. This receptor was identified in a human donor with breast cancer. The CDR3 sequence is CASSYLTGGSYEQYF. CDR3 sequence (DNA): TGTGCCAGCAGTTACTTGACAGGGGGCTCCTACGAGCAGTACTTC.